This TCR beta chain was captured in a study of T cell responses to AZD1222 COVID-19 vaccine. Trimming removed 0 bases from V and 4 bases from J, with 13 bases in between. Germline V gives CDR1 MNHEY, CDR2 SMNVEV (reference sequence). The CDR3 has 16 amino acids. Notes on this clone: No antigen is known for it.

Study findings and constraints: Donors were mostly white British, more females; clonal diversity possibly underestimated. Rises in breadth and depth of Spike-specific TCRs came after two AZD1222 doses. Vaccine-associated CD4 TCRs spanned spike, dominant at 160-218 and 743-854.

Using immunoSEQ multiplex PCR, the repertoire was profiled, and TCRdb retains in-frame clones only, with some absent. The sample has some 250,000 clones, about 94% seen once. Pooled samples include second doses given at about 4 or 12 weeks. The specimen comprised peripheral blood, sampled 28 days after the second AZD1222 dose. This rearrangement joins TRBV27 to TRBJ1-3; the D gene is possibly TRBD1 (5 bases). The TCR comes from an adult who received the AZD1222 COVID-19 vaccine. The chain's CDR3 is CASSLSAGLSGNTIYF. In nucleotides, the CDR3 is TGTGCCAGCAGTTTATCAGCGGGGCTCTCAGGAAACACCATATATTTT.